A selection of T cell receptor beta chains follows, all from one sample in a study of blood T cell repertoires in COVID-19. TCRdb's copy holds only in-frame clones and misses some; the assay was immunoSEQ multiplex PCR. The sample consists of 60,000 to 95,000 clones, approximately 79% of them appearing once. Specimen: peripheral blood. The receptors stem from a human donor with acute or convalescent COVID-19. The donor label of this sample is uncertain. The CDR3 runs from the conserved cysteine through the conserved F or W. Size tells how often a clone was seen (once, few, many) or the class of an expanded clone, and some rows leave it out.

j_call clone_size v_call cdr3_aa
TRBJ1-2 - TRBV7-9 CASSSLGGGAYGYTF
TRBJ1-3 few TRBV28 CASKGRPGAGAGNTIYF
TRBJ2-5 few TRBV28 CASSFLSGGRETQYF
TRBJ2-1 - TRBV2 CASSRDSDEQFF
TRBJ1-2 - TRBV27 CASSTTGTGWGYGYTF
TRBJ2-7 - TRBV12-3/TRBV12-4 CASSRGLEVGQYF
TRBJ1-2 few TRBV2 CANNRGGGTF
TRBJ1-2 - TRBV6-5 CASSQGGRGGYTF
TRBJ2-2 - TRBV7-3 CASSDNTGELFF
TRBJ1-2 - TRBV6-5 CASSYDSTGTGGGYTF
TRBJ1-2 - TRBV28 CASSRTAGGYTF
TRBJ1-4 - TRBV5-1 CASSQTGSGEKLFF
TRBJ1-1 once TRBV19 CASSPRALFEAFF